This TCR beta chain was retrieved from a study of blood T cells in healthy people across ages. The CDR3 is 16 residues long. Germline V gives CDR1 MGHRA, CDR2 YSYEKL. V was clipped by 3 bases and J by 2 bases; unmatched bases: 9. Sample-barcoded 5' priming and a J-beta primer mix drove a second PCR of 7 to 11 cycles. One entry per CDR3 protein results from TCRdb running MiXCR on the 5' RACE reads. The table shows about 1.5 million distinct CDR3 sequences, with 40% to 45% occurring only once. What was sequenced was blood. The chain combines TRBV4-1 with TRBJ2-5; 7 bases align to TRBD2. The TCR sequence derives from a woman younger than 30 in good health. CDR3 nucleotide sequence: TGCGCCAGCAGCCAGAACTCGGGGGGAACACAAGAGACCCAGTACTTC. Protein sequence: CASSQNSGGTQETQYF.